The clone carrying this TCR beta chain was counted a single time. Data came from immunoSEQ multiplex PCR; TCRdb stores just in-frame clones and leaves some out. This sample yields approximately 69,000 clones, of which approximately 87% are seen a single time; more than 20% belongs to the top ten. The data derive from a study of T cell responses to AZD1222 COVID-19 vaccine. Trimming shortened V by 5 bases and J by 5 bases, and 10 bases separated the two germline ends. Germline CDR1 SGHTA, CDR2 FQGNSA. The CDR3 covers 13 residues. Pooled in the analysis were second doses at about 4 or about 12 weeks. The genes are TRBV7-2 and TRBJ1-3; D remains ambiguous. The material sequenced was peripheral blood, taken 28 days after the second AZD1222 dose. The TCR originated in an adult who received the AZD1222 COVID-19 vaccine. This CDR3 is CASSTDLRNTIYF. CDR3 DNA sequence: TGTGCCAGCAGCACAGACTTGAGAAACACCATATATTTT.